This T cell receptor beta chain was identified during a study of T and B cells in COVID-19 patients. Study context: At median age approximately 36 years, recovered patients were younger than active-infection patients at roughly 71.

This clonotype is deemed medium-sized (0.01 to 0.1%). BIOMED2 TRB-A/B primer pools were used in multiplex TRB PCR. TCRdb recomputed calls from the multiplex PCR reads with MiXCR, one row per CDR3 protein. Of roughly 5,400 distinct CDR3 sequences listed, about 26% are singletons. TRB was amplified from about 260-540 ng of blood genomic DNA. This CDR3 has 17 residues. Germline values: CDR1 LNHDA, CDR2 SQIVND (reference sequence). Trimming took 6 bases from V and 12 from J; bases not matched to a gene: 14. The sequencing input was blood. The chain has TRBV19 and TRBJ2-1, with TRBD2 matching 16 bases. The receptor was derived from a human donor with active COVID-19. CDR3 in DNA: TGTGCCAGTAGCCCCTCCCCGGGACTAGCGGGAGGGCAGGGGCAGTTCTTC. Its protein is CASSPSPGLAGGQGQFF.